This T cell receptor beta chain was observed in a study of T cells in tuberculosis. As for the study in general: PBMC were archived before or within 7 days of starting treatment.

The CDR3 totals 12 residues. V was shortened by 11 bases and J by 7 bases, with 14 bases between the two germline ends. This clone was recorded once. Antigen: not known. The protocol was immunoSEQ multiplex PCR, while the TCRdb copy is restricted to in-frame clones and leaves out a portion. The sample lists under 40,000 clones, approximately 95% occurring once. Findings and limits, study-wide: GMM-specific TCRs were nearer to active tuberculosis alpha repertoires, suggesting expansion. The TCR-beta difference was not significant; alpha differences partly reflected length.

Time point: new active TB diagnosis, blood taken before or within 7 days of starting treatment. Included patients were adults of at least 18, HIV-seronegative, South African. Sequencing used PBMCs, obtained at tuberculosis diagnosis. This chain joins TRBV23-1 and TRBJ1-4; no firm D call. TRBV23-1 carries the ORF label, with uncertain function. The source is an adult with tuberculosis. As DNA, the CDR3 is TGCGCCGTTGAAATAGAGGGTGAAAAACTGTTTTTT. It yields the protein CAVEIEGEKLFF.